This entry lists 4 T cell receptor beta chains sequenced from one sample in a study of blood T cell repertoires in COVID-19. Profiling relied on immunoSEQ multiplex PCR, and the TCRdb table lists in-frame clones only, not all of them. Of about 170,000 clones detected, approximately 90% appear once; the ten largest clones hold under 30%. Material for sequencing was peripheral blood. These receptor sequences come from a man in his sixties with acute or convalescent COVID-19.

This clone was observed once. This rearrangement joins TRBV29-1 to TRBJ1-2; D perhaps matches TRBD1 (6 bases). The V gene's germline CDR1 is SQVTM and CDR2 ANQGSEA. This CDR3 is built from 12 residues. Trimming shortened V by 4 bases and J by 5 bases, and 11 bases separated the two germline ends. CDR3 protein: CSVVQGGYGYTF. The CDR3 DNA reads as TGCAGCGTTGTTCAAGGGGGATATGGCTACACCTTC.

V usage is TRBV5-1 and J usage is TRBJ2-1; 8 nucleotides line up with TRBD2. The CDR3 consists of 15 residues. The ends lost 2 bases at V and 7 bases at J; junction bases unmatched: 8. The germline CDR1 and CDR2 sequences are SGHRS and YFSETQ. CDR3 protein: CASSFTGTSLNEQFF. CDR3 nucleotide sequence: TGCGCCAGCAGCTTTACCGGGACTAGTCTAAATGAGCAGTTCTTC.

V gene TRBV19 combines with J gene TRBJ2-5; 7 bases are shared with TRBD1. The CDR3 extends over 13 amino acids. CDR1 is LNHDA and CDR2 is SQIVND in the germline V gene (reference sequence). V lost 4 bases and J lost 5; bases outside the gene matches: 4. The CDR3 reads CASSRQGPETQYF. In DNA form, the CDR3 reads TGTGCCAGTAGTAGACAGGGACCCGAGACCCAGTACTTC.

V and J are TRBV25-1 and TRBJ1-2; TRBD1 is a possible D gene (6 bases). CDR1 and CDR2 (germline): MGHDK, SYGVNS. Trimming removed 5 bases from V and 3 bases from J, with 19 bases in between. The CDR3 sequence is 16 residues long. The CDR3 bases are TGTGCCAGCAGTCTGGGGGGGGCAACCTCATACTATGGCTACACCTTC. Amino acid sequence: CASSLGGATSYYGYTF.